Presented here are 16 T cell receptor beta chains from one specimen sequenced in a study of OX40 agonist ivuxolimab in advanced cancers. Method: immunoSEQ multiplex PCR; TCRdb's copy keeps in-frame clones and lacks some. Seen here are about 51,000 clones, roughly 90% observed once, and the top ten hold around 3.5%. The sequencing used CD4+ or CD8+ T cells sorted from blood, collected in a trial of the OX40 agonist ivuxolimab. These receptor sequences come from an adult with an advanced solid tumor such as melanoma, head and neck, liver or kidney cancer.

This clone was observed a single time. V gene TRBV6-5 combines with J gene TRBJ1-6; TRBD1 is a possible D gene (5 bases). V was shortened by 6 bases and J by 12 bases, with 18 bases between the two germline ends. Germline V gene lookup returns CDR1 MNHEY and CDR2 SVGAGI. The CDR3 sequence is 14 residues long. CDR3 bases: TGTGCCAGCAGCCCGAGACAGCCCCAAGGACCCCTCCACTTT. Translating it yields CASSPRQPQGPLHF.

The chain links TRBV4-1 to TRBJ2-2; a possible D gene is TRBD1 (6 bases). V lost 5 bases and J 7 bases, leaving 11 bases between the germline ends. Germline values: CDR1 MGHRA, CDR2 YSYEKL. The CDR3 is 13 amino acids. The CDR3 is CASSGQGIGELFF. The DNA for the CDR3 is TGCGCCAGCAGCGGTCAGGGGATCGGGGAGCTGTTTTTT.

The rearrangement uses TRBV20-1 and TRBJ2-7, with a possible D match to TRBD2 (5 bases). CDR1 is DFQATT, CDR2 SNEGSKA, per germline (reference sequence). V lost 7 bases, J lost 3 bases, and 10 bases lay in between. There are 11 residues in the CDR3. CDR3 coding DNA: TGCAGTGTTGGACTGGACTACGAGCAGTACTTC. Amino acids: CSVGLDYEQYF.

In DNA, the CDR3 is TGTGCCAGCAGGATAGAAAACAATCAGCCCCAGCATTTT. Translating gives CASRIENNQPQHF. This rearrangement joins TRBV6-1 to TRBJ1-5; D is unresolved. V was cut by 6 bases and J by 3 bases, with 9 bases left in between. This CDR3 has 13 amino acids. CDR1 and CDR2 (germline): MNHNS, SASEGT.

This chain links TRBV25-1 with TRBJ1-1, with D perhaps TRBD1 (5 bases). CDR1 and CDR2 (germline): MGHDK, SYGVNS. The V and J ends lost 6 bases and 1 base respectively, with 15 bases between them. The CDR3 sequence is 15 residues long. DNA of the CDR3: TGTGCCAGCAGCTTTTCTGGGGGTGGGAACACTGAAGCTTTCTTT. Protein product: CASSFSGGGNTEAFF.

This chain connects TRBV6-7 to TRBJ2-1; no clear D. TRBV6-7 falls under the ORF class, with uncertain function. Deletions cut 2 bases from V and 1 base from J, with 9 bases between. The CDR3 has 15 amino acids. CDR3 coding DNA: TGTGCCAGCAGTTACCCTGGCTCTTCCTACAATGAGCAGTTCTTC. Amino acid sequence: CASSYPGSSYNEQFF.

With respect to this clone: Compared with germline, one end of the junction differs, possibly owing to a read error. CDR3 residues: CASSGGNNEQFF. The CDR3 DNA sequence: TGTGCTAGCAGTGGGGGTAACAATGAGCAGTTCTTC. The chain uses TRBV7-7 and TRBJ2-1; D tentatively fits TRBD1 or TRBD2 (5 bases each). CDR1 and CDR2 (germline): SSHAT, FNYEAQ (reference sequence). The CDR3 has 12 amino acids.

This clone was recorded once. This chain joins TRBV5-4 and TRBJ1-4; D uncertain. Germline-derived CDR1 and CDR2 are SGHNT and YYREEE (reference sequence). The CDR3 has 15 residues. V lost 3 bases and J lost 5, with 14 bases in between. CDR3: CASSSGRGENEKLFF. The CDR3 coding sequence is TGTGCCAGCAGCTCCGGCAGAGGAGAAAATGAAAAACTGTTTTTT. The entire variable domain, with the rest obtained from reference TRBV5-4 and TRBJ1-4, is as follows: ETGVTQSPTHLIKTRGQQVTLRCSSQSGHNTVSWYQQALGQGPQFIFQYYREEENGRGNFPPRFSGLQFPNYSSELNVNALELDDSALYLCASSSGRGENEKLFFGSGTQLSVL.

The rearrangement links TRBV5-1 to TRBJ2-7, with D perhaps matching TRBD1 (5 bases). Germline-derived CDR1 and CDR2 are SGHRS and YFSETQ. Trimming pared 6 bases from V and 5 bases from J, leaving 15 bases between. The length of the CDR3 is 13 residues. The CDR3 here is CASTPQALDEQYF. The CDR3 DNA reads TGCGCCAGCACTCCACAGGCCCTGGACGAGCAGTACTTC.

The V gene is TRBV7-8, the J gene TRBJ2-7; 8 bases align to TRBD2. This CDR3 is built from 14 residues. CDR1 SGHVS and CDR2 FQNEAQ come from the germline V gene. V shed 2 bases and J 3 bases; nucleotides not matched to a gene: 3. The CDR3 DNA is TGTGCCAGCAGCTTAAGGCTAGCGGGCTACGAGCAGTACTTC. As protein: CASSLRLAGYEQYF.

The rearrangement joins TRBV19 to TRBJ1-6, with unresolved D. Germline V lookup: CDR1 LNHDA, CDR2 SQIVND (reference sequence). Trimming stripped 0 bases from V and 0 bases from J, with 6 bases between. This CDR3 region has 16 residues. The CDR3 DNA sequence: TGTGCCAGTAGTATAGACCTGAGCTCCTATAATTCACCCCTCCACTTT. Its translation is CASSIDLSSYNSPLHF.

The genes are TRBV5-1 and TRBJ2-1; D is unresolved. CDR3 size: 16 residues. The V gene lost 5 bases and the J gene lost 0 bases, with 15 bases spanning the gap. Germline-derived CDR1 and CDR2 are SGHRS and YFSETQ. The CDR3 DNA sequence: TGCGCCAGCAGGCCCGTCCCATCAAGCTCCTACAATGAGCAGTTCTTC. Protein product: CASRPVPSSSYNEQFF.

The rearrangement links TRBV4-2 to TRBJ1-1, with 11 positions matching TRBD1. The CDR3 sequence is 15 residues long. The ends lost 5 bases at V and 5 bases at J; junction bases unmatched: 7. Germline V lookup: CDR1 LGHNA, CDR2 YNFKEQ. CDR3 in amino acids: CASSWGQGVRTEAFF. The CDR3 DNA follows: TGTGCCAGCAGCTGGGGACAGGGGGTTCGGACTGAAGCTTTCTTT.

The chain is built from TRBV9 and TRBJ2-7, with D perhaps given as TRBD1 or TRBD2 (7 bases each). Germline assignment: CDR1 SGDLS and CDR2 YYNGEE. V gave up 4 bases and J gave up 4 bases, with 21 bases separating them. There are 16 residues in the CDR3. CDR3 protein: CASSPKGAGLPYEQYF. The CDR3 DNA follows: TGTGCCAGCAGCCCCAAGGGGGCGGGACTACCTTACGAGCAGTACTTC.

The rearrangement links TRBV30 to TRBJ2-7; D unclear. Germline V CDR1 and CDR2: GTSNPN, SVGIG (reference sequence). The CDR3 is 14 residues long. Trimming left V 7 bases short and J 0 bases short, with 16 bases between. The CDR3 DNA is TGTGCCTCCACGCGACAACCCCTCTCCTACGAGCAGTACTTC. Its translation: CASTRQPLSYEQYF.

The V call is TRBV29-1, the J call TRBJ2-7; tentative D call: TRBD2 (5 bases). The CDR3 totals 11 residues. V dropped 4 bases and J dropped 1 base, with 5 bases sitting between them. CDR1 and CDR2 (germline): SQVTM, ANQGSEA. The CDR3 is CSVGLSYEQYF. The CDR3 bases are TGCAGCGTTGGACTATCCTACGAGCAGTACTTC.